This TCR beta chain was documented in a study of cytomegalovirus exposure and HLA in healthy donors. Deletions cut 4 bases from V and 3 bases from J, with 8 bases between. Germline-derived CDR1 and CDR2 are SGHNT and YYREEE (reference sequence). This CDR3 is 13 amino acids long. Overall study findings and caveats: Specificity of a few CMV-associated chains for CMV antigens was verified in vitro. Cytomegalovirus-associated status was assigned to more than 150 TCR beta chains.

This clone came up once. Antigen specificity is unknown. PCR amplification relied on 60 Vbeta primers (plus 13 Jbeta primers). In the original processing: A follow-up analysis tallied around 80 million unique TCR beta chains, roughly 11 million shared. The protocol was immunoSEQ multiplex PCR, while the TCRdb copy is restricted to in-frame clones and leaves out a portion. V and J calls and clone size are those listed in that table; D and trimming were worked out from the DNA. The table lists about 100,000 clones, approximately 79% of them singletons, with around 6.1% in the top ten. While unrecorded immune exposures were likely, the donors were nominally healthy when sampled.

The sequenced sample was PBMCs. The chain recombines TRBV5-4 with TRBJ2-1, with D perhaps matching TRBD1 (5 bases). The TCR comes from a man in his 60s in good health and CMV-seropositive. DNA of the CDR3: TGTGCCAGCAGCGACAGTAACTACAATGAGCAGTTCTTC. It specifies CASSDSNYNEQFF.